The rows below give T cell receptor beta chains drawn from one sample of a study of T cell clusters in autoimmune cytopenias. Each CDR3 protein gets one entry in TCRdb, which reprocessed the multiplex PCR reads and gives no DNA. The sample includes about 8,300 distinct CDR3 sequences. The sample consisted of peripheral blood. The receptors stem from a human donor with an autoimmune cytopenia or autoimmune hepatitis (not recorded which). Each CDR3 is given with its conserved first and last residue. The order of the fields is J gene, clone size, V gene, CDR3 protein. Clone sizes are given selectively: once, few, many, or a class where the clone is expanded.

TRBJ1-1 | . | TRBV20-1 | CSAIRTTANTEAFF
TRBJ1-1 | . | TRBV6-6 | CASRVTGNTEAFF
TRBJ2-1 | . | TRBV24-1 | CATSVFNEQFF
TRBJ2-7 | medium-sized | TRBV19 | CASSIQLAANSYEQYF
TRBJ2-1 | medium-sized | TRBV6-2/TRBV6-3 | CASSYWGPSGVNEQFF
TRBJ1-6 | . | TRBV27 | CASSLWAQGNSPLHF
TRBJ2-3 | . | TRBV6-5 | CASSQMAGGISTDTQYF
TRBJ2-1 | medium-sized | TRBV5-4 | CASSLGGGNYNEQFF
TRBJ1-6 | . | TRBV15 | CATSRDRLTLHF
TRBJ1-6 | . | TRBV20-1 | CSALRMGANLPLHF